The 10 T cell receptor beta chains below come from one sample, sequenced in a study of technical replicates of blood from a handful of donors. The data were produced by immunoSEQ multiplex PCR, yet TCRdb's version contains in-frame clones alone and is incomplete. Of roughly 72,000 clones listed, 80% to 95% are singletons. Sequencing was done on a sample of T cells isolated from PBMCs. The receptors were gathered from a human donor in good health.

The chain has TRBV5-1 and TRBJ2-7, with TRBD2 matching over 7 bases. The germline V gene has CDR1 SGHRS and CDR2 YFSETQ. The CDR3 spans 14 residues. V shed 3 bases, J shed 5 bases, and the junction held 8 bases outside the gene matches. The chain's CDR3 is CASSSGAGKNEQYF. The CDR3 DNA sequence: TGCGCCAGCAGCTCGGGAGCGGGAAAAAACGAGCAGTACTTC.

CDR3 DNA sequence: TGTGCCAGCAGCTGGCTAGCGGAAAGCACAGATACGCAGTATTTT. Translating it yields CASSWLAESTDTQYF. The gene calls are TRBV6-6 and TRBJ2-3; 7 nucleotides match TRBD2. Germline V CDR1 and CDR2: MNHNY, SVGAGI (reference sequence). The CDR3 consists of 15 residues. Trimming took 6 bases from V and 0 from J; bases not matched to a gene: 6.

The CDR3 sequence: CASSLAGGRNEKLFF. In DNA, the CDR3 is TGCGCCAGCAGCTTGGCGGGGGGAAGGAATGAAAAACTGTTTTTT. The J gene is TRBJ1-4, the V gene TRBV5-1; the D gene is possibly TRBD1 (5 bases). Trimming cost V 0 bases and J 5 bases, with 11 bases left between them. The CDR3 runs 15 residues. The germline V gene has CDR1 SGHRS and CDR2 YFSETQ.

The V gene is TRBV7-2, the J gene TRBJ2-7; D is perhaps TRBD2 (7 bases). Trimming pared 8 bases from V and 4 bases from J, leaving 18 bases between. The CDR3 is made up of 14 amino acids. The germline CDR1 and CDR2 sequences are SGHTA and FQGNSA. The CDR3 is CASCEGGAGYEQYF. The CDR3 DNA follows: TGTGCCAGCTGCGAAGGGGGGGCGGGATACGAGCAGTACTTC.

J is TRBJ1-5 and V is TRBV6-5; 7 bases are shared with TRBD1. This CDR3 spans 15 amino acids. V shed 6 bases, J shed 1 base, and the junction held 6 bases outside the gene matches. Germline CDR1 is MNHEY and CDR2 is SVGAGI. CDR3 bases: TGTGCCAGCAGACCGGGACAGATGAGCAATCAGCCCCAGCATTTT. This gives the protein CASRPGQMSNQPQHF.

The chain joins TRBV18 to TRBJ1-1; no clear D gene. Germline V gene lookup returns CDR1 KGHSH and CDR2 LQKENI. The CDR3 covers 17 residues. The V and J ends lost 3 bases and 1 base respectively, with 18 bases between them. For the CDR3, the DNA is TGTGCCAGCTCACCTTCTACCTTTGAATATTGGAACACTGAAGCTTTCTTT. Its protein product is CASSPSTFEYWNTEAFF.

V is TRBV9 and J is TRBJ2-1; TRBD2 agrees at 8 bases. V lost 4 bases and J lost 1; bases outside the gene matches: 7. CDR3 length: 16 residues. In germline, CDR1 is SGDLS, CDR2 YYNGEE. CDR3 in amino acids: CASSPGLARSYNEQFF. The CDR3 nucleotides read TGTGCCAGCAGCCCCGGACTAGCCCGATCCTACAATGAGCAGTTCTTC. Full variable domain (outside the CDR3, taken from reference TRBV9 and TRBJ2-1): DSGVTQTPKHLITATGQRVTLRCSPRSGDLSVYWYQQSLDQGLQFLIQYYNGEERAKGNILERFSAQQFPDLHSELNLSSLELGDSALYFCASSPGLARSYNEQFFGPGTRLTVL.

The chain uses TRBV18 and TRBJ2-5, with 11 bases lining up with TRBD1. Looked up from germline, CDR1 is KGHSH and CDR2 is LQKENI. This CDR3 comprises 15 residues. Unmatched junction bases numbered 4, after V lost 3 bases and J lost 4 bases. CDR3 sequence (DNA): TGTGCCAGCTCACCCGGGACAGGGGGATCAGAGACCCAGTACTTC. This translates into CASSPGTGGSETQYF. The full variable domain, rest sourced from reference TRBV18 and TRBJ2-5, is NAGVMQNPRHLVRRRGQEARLRCSPMKGHSHVYWYRQLPEEGLKFMVYLQKENIIDESGMPKERFSAEFPKEGPSILRIQQVVRGDSAAYFCASSPGTGGSETQYFGPGTRLLVL.

The chain couples TRBV18 to TRBJ1-1; D is undetermined. V lost 3 bases, J lost 1 base, and 6 bases lay in between. The germline V gene encodes CDR1 KGHSH and CDR2 LQKENI. The CDR3 has 13 residues. CDR3 sequence reads: CASSPRSNTEAFF. The CDR3 DNA reads TGTGCCAGCTCACCTCGGTCGAACACTGAAGCTTTCTTT.

Only one count was recorded for this clone. The V gene is TRBV27, the J gene TRBJ1-5; D gene unclear. Germline V gene lookup returns CDR1 MNHEY and CDR2 SMNVEV (reference sequence). V lost 5 bases to trimming and J lost 5 bases, with 10 bases between them. The CDR3 spans 13 residues. CDR3: CASSPMADQPQHF. The CDR3 coding sequence is TGTGCCAGCAGTCCGATGGCGGATCAGCCCCAGCATTTT.